Each of the 11 T cell receptor beta chains below was sequenced from the same sample in a study of CD8 T cells in ankylosing spondylitis. TCRdb re-called the 5' RACE reads through MiXCR, storing one row per CDR3 protein. The table includes some 400,000 distinct CDR3 sequences, 20% to 25% detected once. Study findings and constraints: The study identified a TCR beta motif of several highly homologous variants that appeared characteristic of ankylosing spondylitis blood.

These TCRs are of unknown antigen specificity. Material: blood, either unsorted or a sorted T cell fraction (not recorded which). The receptors originated from a male donor with ankylosing spondylitis.

The V call is TRBV13, the J call TRBJ2-1, with 9 bases fitting TRBD2. The CDR3 consists of 16 residues. The junction had 6 bases not matched to a gene; V was cut back by 0 bases and J by 6 bases. Germline V gene data show CDR1 as PRHDT and CDR2 as FYEKMQ (reference sequence). CDR3 sequence: CASSLGLGGRANEQFF. CDR3 DNA sequence: TGTGCCAGCAGCTTAGGCCTTGGCGGGAGGGCCAATGAGCAGTTCTTC.

This clonotype occurred many times. The DNA of the CDR3 is TGTGCCAGCAGAGTACAGGGGGCCGCCGGGGAGCTGTTTTTT. Residues: CASRVQGAAGELFF. The chain is built from TRBV12-3 or TRBV12-4 and TRBJ2-2; 9 bases are shared with TRBD1. V shed 6 bases, J shed 6 bases, and the junction held 5 bases outside the gene matches. This CDR3 comprises 14 residues.

The V gene is TRBV28, the J gene TRBJ2-5; the match to TRBD2 covers 10 bases. V dropped 3 bases and J dropped 3; count of bases not matched to a gene: 10. Per the germline V gene, CDR1 is MDHEN and CDR2 is SYDVKM. CDR3 length: 17 residues. The CDR3 here is CASSFPPGLALEETQYF. Written as DNA, the CDR3 is TGTGCCAGCAGTTTCCCCCCGGGACTAGCGCTAGAAGAGACCCAGTACTTC.

CDR3 sequence (DNA): TGCAGTGCGAGGCCTAGGGAAGGGGTAGCGGTTACGCAGTATTTT. Protein sequence: CSARPREGVAVTQYF. The gene calls are TRBV20-1 and TRBJ2-3; D is possibly TRBD2 (6 bases). The V gene's germline CDR1 is DFQATT and CDR2 SNEGSKA (reference sequence). The CDR3 covers 15 residues. Trimming took off 6 bases at V and 8 bases at J, with 24 bases between the two ends.

V and J are TRBV20-1 and TRBJ2-7; D perhaps matches TRBD2 (5 bases). The germline gives CDR1 DFQATT, CDR2 SNEGSKA (reference sequence). Trimming stripped 0 bases from V and 0 bases from J, with 15 bases between. The CDR3 runs to 16 residues. The CDR3: CSARDPGVASSYEQYF. CDR3 in DNA: TGCAGTGCTAGAGATCCCGGAGTAGCGAGCTCCTACGAGCAGTACTTC.

The V call is TRBV18, the J call TRBJ2-3; either TRBD1 or TRBD2 may fit D (5 bases each). This CDR3 has 15 residues. Per germline, CDR1 KGHSH and CDR2 LQKENI. V dropped 3 bases and J dropped 1 base, with 11 bases sitting between them. The CDR3 DNA reads as TGTGCCAGCTCACCCTATTCGGGACGCACAGATACGCAGTATTTT. It specifies CASSPYSGRTDTQYF.

The CDR3 sequence: CASSSLRTSVETQYF. CDR3 in DNA: TGTGCCAGCAGTTCACTCCGGACATCAGTTGAGACCCAGTACTTC. The V gene is TRBV6-5, the J gene TRBJ2-5; tentative D call: TRBD1 (5 bases). CDR1 and CDR2 from the germline V gene are MNHEY and SVGAGI. Trimming cost V 4 bases and J 5 bases, with 17 bases left between them. The CDR3 runs to 15 residues.

This clonotype was counted only a few times. The V gene is TRBV20-1, the J gene TRBJ2-1, with 7 bases matching TRBD2. J was trimmed by 0 bases and V by 5 bases; bases with no gene match: 4. The CDR3 is 14 residues long. Germline V gene lookup returns CDR1 DFQATT and CDR2 SNEGSKA (reference sequence). In DNA form, the CDR3 reads TGCAGTGCTTCTAGCGGAGTCTCCTACAATGAGCAGTTCTTC. It translates to CSASSGVSYNEQFF.

The chain carries TRBV11-2 and TRBJ2-2, with D possibly matching TRBD1 (6 bases). The CDR3 has 14 amino acids. Germline values: CDR1 SGHAT, CDR2 FQNNGV. Trimming removed 5 bases at V and 5 bases at J, with 12 bases between. This CDR3 is CASSTQGQTGELFF. As DNA, the CDR3 is TGTGCCAGCAGCACACAGGGTCAGACCGGGGAGCTGTTTTTT.

There are many counts of this clonotype. The V gene is TRBV29-1, the J gene TRBJ2-1; D ambiguous. The CDR3 sequence is 11 residues long. The V gene's germline CDR1 is SQVTM and CDR2 ANQGSEA. V dropped 3 bases and J dropped 9 bases, with 9 bases sitting between them. CDR3 sequence: CSVDPGREQFF. The CDR3 coding sequence is TGCAGCGTTGATCCTGGTCGTGAGCAGTTCTTC.

This clonotype was found a few times. This rearrangement joins TRBV7-2 to TRBJ2-1, with 8 bases fitting TRBD2. V lost 2 bases and J lost 4; bases outside the gene matches: 4. The V gene's germline CDR1 is SGHTA and CDR2 FQGNSA. CDR3 length: 15 residues. The DNA of the CDR3 is TGTGCCAGCAGCTTACAGACTAGCGAGTACAATGAGCAGTTCTTC. This gives the protein CASSLQTSEYNEQFF.